These 20 T cell receptor beta chains came from one sample sequenced in a study of early T cells in non-severe SARS-CoV-2 infection. TCRdb processed the 5' RACE reads anew with MiXCR; each CDR3 protein has one entry. Counted here are under 65,000 distinct CDR3 sequences, 12% occurring once; the ten biggest clones make up over 7.5%. The sample consisted of whole blood. These receptor sequences come from an adult who was a healthcare worker with PCR-confirmed SARS-CoV-2 infection or an uninfected control (not recorded which).

This clonotype was seen at least ten times. The V and J genes are TRBV19 and TRBJ2-3; D may correspond to TRBD1 or TRBD2 (6 bases each). The CDR3 length is 17 residues. Germline-derived CDR1 and CDR2 are LNHDA and SQIVND (reference sequence). V gave up 5 bases and J gave up 1 base, with 19 bases separating them. The CDR3 DNA follows: TGTGCCAGTAGTGAGATCCGTCTGAGGGGGGGCACAGATACGCAGTATTTT. Its protein is CASSEIRLRGGTDTQYF.

This clonotype was picked up many times. This chain joins TRBV7-2 and TRBJ2-7; D is uncertain. This CDR3 is 12 amino acids long. The V and J ends lost 3 bases and 6 bases respectively, with 9 bases between them. Per the germline V gene, CDR1 is SGHTA and CDR2 is FQGNSA. CDR3 sequence (DNA): TGTGCCAGCAGCTTTGACCCCGGCGAGCAGTACTTC. Translating it yields CASSFDPGEQYF.

About this clonotype: Just one base apart from a much larger clone, this may be a read error. DNA of the CDR3: TGTGCCAGCAGCTGGGGACGGTCCTACGAGCAGTACTTC. Translating gives CASSWGRSYEQYF. V is TRBV5-6 and J is TRBJ2-7; perhaps D is TRBD1 or TRBD2 (5 bases each). The CDR3 is 13 amino acids. Germline V gene data show CDR1 as SGHDT and CDR2 as YYEEEE. The V gene lost 3 bases and the J gene lost 1 base, with 8 bases spanning the gap.

This clonotype was seen more than once but under ten times. This rearrangement joins TRBV4-3 to TRBJ2-7; 10 nucleotides agree with TRBD1. J lost 2 bases, V lost 0 bases, and 4 bases had no gene match. The V gene's germline CDR1 is LGHNA and CDR2 YSLEER. The CDR3 is 16 residues long. The CDR3 here is CASSQDLGTGAYEQYF. CDR3 DNA sequence: TGCGCCAGCAGCCAAGATCTGGGGACAGGGGCCTACGAGCAGTACTTC.

At least ten counts were recorded for this clonotype. This chain joins TRBV7-6 and TRBJ1-6; the match to TRBD1 covers 8 bases. V gave up 1 base and J gave up 10 bases; unmatched junction bases: 9. The CDR3 totals 16 residues. In germline, CDR1 is SGHVS, CDR2 FNYEAQ. In DNA, the CDR3 is TGTGCCAGCAGCTTAGTCGGACAGGGTTCACGGTCACCCCTCCACTTT. Translated, it gives CASSLVGQGSRSPLHF.

This clonotype has at least ten counts. This sequence joins TRBV12-3 or TRBV12-4 and TRBJ1-5, with D maybe TRBD1 (6 bases). The CDR3 is 14 amino acids. Trimming pared 6 bases from V and 5 bases from J, leaving 14 bases between. In nucleotides, the CDR3 is TGTGCCAGCAGCCCCGGGACAAGGTATCAGCCCCAGCATTTT. Residues: CASSPGTRYQPQHF.

This clonotype was seen at least ten times. The chain has TRBV28 and TRBJ2-3; TRBD1 is a possible D gene (6 bases). Trimming stripped 5 bases from V and 9 bases from J, with 15 bases between. Germline V gives CDR1 MDHEN, CDR2 SYDVKM. The CDR3 has 13 residues. This chain's CDR3 is CASSVPPGQTQYF. For the CDR3, the DNA is TGTGCCAGCAGTGTCCCCCCAGGACAGACGCAGTATTTT.

V gene TRBV18 combines with J gene TRBJ2-1; D gene ambiguous. Per the germline V gene, CDR1 is KGHSH and CDR2 is LQKENI. V gave up 0 bases and J gave up 6 bases, with 9 bases separating them. CDR3 length: 14 residues. CDR3: CASSPPEFANEQFF. CDR3 in DNA: TGTGCCAGCTCACCACCGGAGTTCGCCAATGAGCAGTTCTTC. The full variable domain, with the rest looked up from reference TRBV18 and TRBJ2-1, is NAGVMQNPRHLVRRRGQEARLRCSPMKGHSHVYWYRQLPEEGLKFMVYLQKENIIDESGMPKERFSAEFPKEGPSILRIQQVVRGDSAAYFCASSPPEFANEQFFGPGTRLTVL.

This clonotype was detected many times. CDR3 protein: CASRGAARNTEAFF. DNA for the CDR3: TGTGCCAGCCGCGGGGCCGCGAGGAACACTGAAGCTTTCTTT. The chain combines TRBV12-3 or TRBV12-4 with TRBJ1-1, with a tentative D call TRBD1 (5 bases). V lost 8 bases and J 1 base, leaving 14 bases between the germline ends. The CDR3 length is 14 residues.

This chain uses TRBV7-3 with TRBJ2-3; D is unclear. Trimming took off 5 bases at V and 9 bases at J, with 12 bases between the two ends. The CDR3 totals 12 residues. The germline gives CDR1 SGHTA, CDR2 FQGTGA. The CDR3 loop reads CASSIGSETQYF. The CDR3 DNA follows: TGTGCCAGCAGCATAGGGTCCGAGACGCAGTATTTT.

The chain couples TRBV7-9 to TRBJ1-1; D unresolved. Germline V CDR1 and CDR2: SEHNR, FQNEAQ (reference sequence). CDR3 length: 14 amino acids. V was pared by 4 bases and J by 11 bases, with 20 bases between. As DNA, the CDR3 is TGTGCCAGCAGCTCCCATGGGGTCGGCGGAGAGGCTTTCTTT. This gives the protein CASSSHGVGGEAFF.

At least ten counts were recorded for this clonotype. The chain has TRBV27 and TRBJ2-3; TRBD2 aligns across 12 bases. Looked up from germline, CDR1 is MNHEY and CDR2 is SMNVEV (reference sequence). Trimming at V came to 5 bases and at J to 2 bases, leaving 5 bases not matched to a gene. CDR3 length equals 16 residues. CDR3 sequence reads: CASSPLAGGFTDTQYF. For the CDR3, the DNA is TGTGCCAGCAGTCCCCTAGCGGGAGGGTTCACAGATACGCAGTATTTT.

This clonotype was seen many times. The rearrangement uses TRBV19 and TRBJ2-1, with TRBD2 matching over 8 bases. Germline V gene sequence: CDR1 LNHDA, CDR2 SQIVND (reference sequence). The V gene end was trimmed by 3 bases and the J gene end by 6 bases; junction bases not matched to a gene: 10. This CDR3 has 16 residues. The CDR3 DNA sequence: TGTGCCAGTAGTATGGTACCAGCGGGAGTCATCAATGAGCAGTTCTTC. Its translation: CASSMVPAGVINEQFF.

This chain connects TRBV2 to TRBJ1-5; D gene unclear. The CDR3 is 13 amino acids. V gave up 1 base and J gave up 2 bases, with 3 bases separating them. CDR1 is SNHLY and CDR2 is FYNNEI in the germline V gene. CDR3 protein: CASSEGGNQPQHF. The DNA for the CDR3 is TGTGCCAGCAGTGAAGGGGGCAATCAGCCCCAGCATTTT.

The gene calls are TRBV15 and TRBJ2-3, with no clear D. The CDR3 runs 12 residues. Trimming stripped 1 base from V and 9 bases from J, with 8 bases between. Germline CDR1 reads LNHNV; CDR2 reads YYDKDF (reference sequence). CDR3: CATSRGGETQYF. The CDR3, as DNA: TGTGCCACCAGCAGAGGAGGAGAGACGCAGTATTTT.

This clonotype is judged medium-sized (0.01 to 0.1%). V and J are TRBV7-2 and TRBJ2-1; TRBD2 matches 7 bases. The CDR3 totals 16 residues. J lost 8 bases, V lost 1 base, and 11 bases had no gene match. CDR1 and CDR2 (germline): SGHTA, FQGNSA. Here the CDR3 reads CASSLEAGLAEYEQFF. As DNA, the CDR3 is TGTGCCAGCAGCTTAGAAGCCGGGCTAGCGGAATATGAGCAGTTCTTC.

This sequence joins TRBV5-6 and TRBJ2-7; TRBD1 matches at 8 bases. Germline V gene sequence: CDR1 SGHDT, CDR2 YYEEEE. The CDR3 runs to 15 residues. The trim removed 1 base at V and 4 bases at J, leaving 7 bases unmatched. Here the CDR3 reads CASSLNLDRAYEQYF. CDR3 nucleotide sequence: TGTGCCAGCAGCTTGAACTTGGACAGGGCATACGAGCAGTACTTC.

This clonotype was picked up a small number of times. The rearrangement uses TRBV9 and TRBJ2-5; 11 bases fit TRBD1. CDR1 is SGDLS and CDR2 is YYNGEE in the germline V gene. The CDR3 spans 13 residues. Unmatched junction bases numbered 2, after V lost 6 bases and J lost 4 bases. The CDR3 coding sequence is TGTGCCAGCACTGGGACAGGGGGAGAGACCCAGTACTTC. Its protein product is CASTGTGGETQYF.

At least ten counts were recorded for this clonotype. The chain carries TRBV7-9 and TRBJ1-2; D unclear. CDR3 size: 13 residues. V lost 2 bases, J lost 3 bases, and 7 bases lay in between. Germline V gene data show CDR1 as SEHNR and CDR2 as FQNEAQ (reference sequence). The CDR3 is CASSLTSDYGYTF. CDR3 DNA sequence: TGTGCCAGCAGCTTAACGAGCGACTATGGCTACACCTTC.

This clonotype was recorded many times. The J gene is TRBJ2-7, the V gene TRBV27; TRBD1 aligns across 7 bases. CDR3 length equals 13 residues. After removal of 6 bases from V and 0 bases from J, the junction contained 2 bases not matched to a gene. The V gene's germline CDR1 is MNHEY and CDR2 SMNVEV (reference sequence). The CDR3 region is CASSRGNSYEQYF. DNA for the CDR3: TGTGCCAGCAGCAGGGGGAACTCCTACGAGCAGTACTTC.